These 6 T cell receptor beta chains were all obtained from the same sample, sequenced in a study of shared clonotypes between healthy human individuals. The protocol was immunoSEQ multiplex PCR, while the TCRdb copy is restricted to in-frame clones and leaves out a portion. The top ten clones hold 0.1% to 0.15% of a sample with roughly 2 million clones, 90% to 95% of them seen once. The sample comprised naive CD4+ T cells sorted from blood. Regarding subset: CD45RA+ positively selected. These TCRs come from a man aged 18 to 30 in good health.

The CDR3, as DNA: TGTGCCAGCAGTTTATTGGGGACAGGGTTAACTGAAGCTTTCTTT. It translates to CASSLLGTGLTEAFF. The chain couples TRBV27 to TRBJ1-1; 9 positions match TRBD1. The CDR3 spans 15 residues. J lost 5 bases, V lost 1 base, and 5 bases had no gene match. CDR1 and CDR2 from the germline V gene are MNHEY and SMNVEV (reference sequence).

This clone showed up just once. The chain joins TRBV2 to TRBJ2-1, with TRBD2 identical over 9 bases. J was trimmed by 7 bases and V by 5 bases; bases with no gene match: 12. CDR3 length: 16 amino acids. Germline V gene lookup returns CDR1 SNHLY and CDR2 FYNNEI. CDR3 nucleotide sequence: TGTGCCAGCAGTCAAGGGTTAGCGGGAGAGTGGAATGAGCAGTTCTTC. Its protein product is CASSQGLAGEWNEQFF.

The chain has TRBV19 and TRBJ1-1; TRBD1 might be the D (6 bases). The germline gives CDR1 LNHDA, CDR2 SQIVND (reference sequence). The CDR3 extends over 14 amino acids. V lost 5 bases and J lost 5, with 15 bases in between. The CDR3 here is CASSPGHLKTEAFF. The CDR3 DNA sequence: TGTGCCAGTAGTCCGGGACACCTAAAGACTGAAGCTTTCTTT. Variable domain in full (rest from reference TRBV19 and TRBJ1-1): DGGITQSPKYLFRKEGQNVTLSCEQNLNHDAMYWYRQDPGQGLRLIYYSQIVNDFQKGDIAEGYSVSREKKESFPLTVTSAQKNPTAFYLCASSPGHLKTEAFFGQGTRLTVV.

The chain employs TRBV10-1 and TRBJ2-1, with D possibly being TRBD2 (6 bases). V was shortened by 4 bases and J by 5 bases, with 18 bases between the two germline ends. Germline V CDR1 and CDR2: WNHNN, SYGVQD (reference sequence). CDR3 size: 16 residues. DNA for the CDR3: TGCGCCAGCAGTGGAAGGACTAAAAATGGGAACAATGAGCAGTTCTTC. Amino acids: CASSGRTKNGNNEQFF.

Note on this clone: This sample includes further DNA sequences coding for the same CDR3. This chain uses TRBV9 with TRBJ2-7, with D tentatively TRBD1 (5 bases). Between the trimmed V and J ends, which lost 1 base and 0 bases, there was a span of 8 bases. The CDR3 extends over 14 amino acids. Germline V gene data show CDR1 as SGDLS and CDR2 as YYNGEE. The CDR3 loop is CASSVQGSSYEQYF. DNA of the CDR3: TGTGCCAGCAGCGTACAGGGAAGCTCCTACGAGCAGTACTTC.

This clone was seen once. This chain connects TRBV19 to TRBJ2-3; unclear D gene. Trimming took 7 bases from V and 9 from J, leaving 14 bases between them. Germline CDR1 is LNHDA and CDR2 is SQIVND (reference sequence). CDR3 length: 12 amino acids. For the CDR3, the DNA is TGTGCCAGTACCACCGACTCCGGCACGCAGTATTTT. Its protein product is CASTTDSGTQYF.